The text below deals with one TCR beta chain. The data stem from a study of T cell changes during pregnancy in multiple sclerosis. The data were produced by immunoSEQ multiplex PCR, yet TCRdb's version contains in-frame clones alone and is incomplete. The sample comprises tens of thousands of clones, approximately 85% of which are singletons, and roughly 1.7% rests with the top ten. The CDR3 sequence is 18 residues long. J lost 11 bases, V lost 1 base, and 24 bases had no gene match. Germline V gene data show CDR1 as SGHKS and CDR2 as YYEKEE (reference sequence). The specimen comprised peripheral blood, sampled in the first trimester of pregnancy. This TCR was recovered from a female donor with multiple sclerosis, enrolled in a pregnancy study. This sequence joins TRBV5-5 and TRBJ2-7; 7 bases align to TRBD1. The CDR3 region is CASSLWPWRRGHSPGEYF. The CDR3 DNA is TGTGCCAGCAGCTTGTGGCCTTGGAGAAGGGGGCACTCCCCCGGCGAGTACTTC.